The next 23 T cell receptor beta chains were all read from a single sample in a study of OX40 agonist ivuxolimab in advanced cancers. Assay used: immunoSEQ multiplex PCR; TCRdb lists only in-frame clones, some missing. Counted here are approximately 89,000 clones, around 87% occurring once; the ten biggest clones make up about 0.3%. The sample was CD4+ or CD8+ T cells sorted from blood, taken in a trial of the OX40 agonist ivuxolimab. The source of these receptors is an adult with an advanced solid tumor such as melanoma, head and neck, liver or kidney cancer.

V usage is TRBV6-1 and J usage is TRBJ1-5; D remains ambiguous. Germline CDR1 and CDR2: MNHNS and SASEGT. V was shortened by 1 base and J by 3 bases, with 16 bases between the two germline ends. The CDR3 runs 17 residues. CDR3 nucleotides: TGTGCCAGCAGTGAAGTGCTGGGCCGAGCGAACAATCAGCCCCAGCATTTT. Its translation is CASSEVLGRANNQPQHF.

The CDR3 loop is CASRPGLAGQYF. The CDR3 DNA follows: TGTGCAAGTCGCCCTGGACTAGCGGGGCAGTATTTT. V and J are TRBV12-2 and TRBJ2-3; TRBD2 was called by the table and not checked on the DNA. TRBV12-2 is annotated as a pseudogene. There are 12 residues in the CDR3.

This rearrangement joins TRBV5-1 to TRBJ2-2; D is undetermined. The germline V and J ends were trimmed by 0 bases and 4 bases, with 7 bases remaining between them. Germline V gene sequence: CDR1 SGHRS, CDR2 YFSETQ. CDR3 length equals 14 residues. CDR3 protein: CASSLAQLTGELFF. CDR3 sequence (DNA): TGCGCCAGCAGCTTGGCACAGCTCACCGGGGAGCTGTTTTTT.

The rearrangement joins TRBV9 to TRBJ2-5; 8 positions agree with TRBD2. Germline V CDR1 and CDR2: SGDLS, YYNGEE. Trimming took 2 bases from V and 4 from J; bases not matched to a gene: 7. The CDR3 is made up of 15 amino acids. The CDR3 loop reads CASSVGGAKGETQYF. The CDR3 DNA follows: TGTGCCAGCAGCGTCGGGGGGGCGAAAGGAGAGACCCAGTACTTC.

The chain recombines TRBV6-5 with TRBJ2-5, with 8 bases lining up with TRBD2. Losses at the gene ends were 7 bases for V and 5 bases for J; bases not matched to a gene: 9. There are 14 residues in the CDR3. Germline CDR1 is MNHEY and CDR2 is SVGAGI. The CDR3 spells CASKTGGASETQYF. DNA for the CDR3: TGTGCCAGCAAGACCGGGGGGGCATCGGAGACCCAGTACTTC.

This rearrangement joins TRBV5-1 to TRBJ2-2, with D unclear. V was pared by 1 base and J by 4 bases, with 5 bases between. Per the germline V gene, CDR1 is SGHRS and CDR2 is YFSETQ. The CDR3 length is 13 residues. This CDR3 is CASSLYITGELFF. CDR3 coding DNA: TGCGCCAGCAGCTTGTATATCACCGGGGAGCTGTTTTTT.

This chain joins TRBV7-8 and TRBJ1-5; TRBD1 might be the D (6 bases). The CDR3 spans 16 residues. CDR1 is SGHVS, CDR2 FQNEAQ, per germline. V dropped 5 bases and J dropped 1 base, with 15 bases sitting between them. CDR3 protein: CASSLHAGESNQPQHF. CDR3 in DNA: TGTGCCAGCAGCCTACATGCAGGGGAGAGCAATCAGCCCCAGCATTTT.

This clone has only one observation. The J gene is TRBJ2-2, the V gene TRBV5-1; TRBD1 matches 9 bases. Trimming removed 7 bases from V and 2 bases from J; junction bases left unmatched: 3. This CDR3 spans 14 amino acids. Germline loops: CDR1 SGHRS, CDR2 YFSETQ. The CDR3 here is CASYTGGNTGELFF. The CDR3 DNA reads TGCGCCAGCTATACAGGGGGCAACACCGGGGAGCTGTTTTTT.

The V call is TRBV19, the J call TRBJ2-1; TRBD1 is a possible D gene (5 bases). Trimming took 3 bases from V and 8 from J, leaving 11 bases between them. CDR1 is LNHDA and CDR2 is SQIVND in the germline V gene (reference sequence). There are 13 residues in the CDR3. CDR3 in amino acids: CASSIRVGDEQFF. CDR3 sequence (DNA): TGTGCCAGTAGTATCAGGGTTGGGGATGAGCAGTTCTTC.

The V call is TRBV5-1, the J call TRBJ2-7, with 7 bases that match TRBD1. This CDR3 comprises 14 residues. V shed 2 bases, J shed 3 bases, and the junction held 5 bases outside the gene matches. In germline, CDR1 is SGHRS, CDR2 YFSETQ. The CDR3 region has the DNA TGCGCCAGCAGCTTCGGGACAGACAACTACGAGCAGTACTTC. It yields the protein CASSFGTDNYEQYF.

The J gene is TRBJ1-2, the V gene TRBV6-1; D unclear. Looked up from germline, CDR1 is MNHNS and CDR2 is SASEGT. The V gene lost 0 bases and the J gene lost 3 bases, with 8 bases spanning the gap. The CDR3 length is 14 residues. The CDR3 loop is CASSEARADYGYTF. DNA of the CDR3: TGTGCCAGCAGTGAAGCGAGGGCGGACTATGGCTACACCTTC.

This clone was seen just once. The chain couples TRBV5-4 to TRBJ1-1; 10 bases line up with TRBD1. Germline V CDR1 and CDR2: SGHNT, YYREEE (reference sequence). CDR3 size: 16 residues. V lost 4 bases to trimming and J lost 2 bases; unmatched junction nucleotides: 8. CDR3 nucleotide sequence: TGTGCCAGCAGCCCTCCGGGACAGGGGCCTAACACTGAAGCTTTCTTT. Amino acid sequence: CASSPPGQGPNTEAFF. The entire variable domain, with the rest obtained from reference TRBV5-4 and TRBJ1-1, is as follows: ETGVTQSPTHLIKTRGQQVTLRCSSQSGHNTVSWYQQALGQGPQFIFQYYREEENGRGNFPPRFSGLQFPNYSSELNVNALELDDSALYLCASSPPGQGPNTEAFFGQGTRLTVV.

This rearrangement joins TRBV4-1 to TRBJ1-1; TRBD1 matches at 7 bases. Germline V lookup: CDR1 MGHRA, CDR2 YSYEKL. V trimming: 4 bases; J trimming: 1 base; junction bases outside the gene matches: 3. The CDR3 has 14 residues. The CDR3 DNA reads as TGCGCCAGCAGCCCGGGACAGTGGAACACTGAAGCTTTCTTT. Translated, it gives CASSPGQWNTEAFF.

The V call is TRBV5-1, the J call TRBJ1-4; D might be TRBD1 (6 bases). This CDR3 comprises 14 residues. From germline, CDR1 is SGHRS and CDR2 YFSETQ. V was shortened by 8 bases and J by 0 bases, with 11 bases between the two germline ends. The CDR3 DNA reads as TGCGCCAGTCGCAGGGGCTCAACTAATGAAAAACTGTTTTTT. Translation: CASRRGSTNEKLFF.

This chain joins TRBV11-2 and TRBJ1-2; D remains unclear. V was cut by 5 bases and J by 5 bases, with 12 bases left in between. This CDR3 region has 13 residues. In germline, CDR1 is SGHAT, CDR2 FQNNGV. The CDR3 DNA sequence: TGTGCCAGCAGCGAAGCGGTGGGATATGGCTACACCTTC. Residues: CASSEAVGYGYTF.

This clone was observed a single time. An end of the junction does not agree with germline; a read error may underlie this. This chain connects TRBV5-4 to TRBJ1-2, with 7 bases fitting TRBD1. The CDR3 covers 15 residues. Germline CDR1 and CDR2: SGHNT and YYREEE (reference sequence). CDR3 DNA: TGTGCCAGCAGTCACAGACAGGGACCGAACTATGGCCACACCTTC. The encoded protein is CASSHRQGPNYGHTF.

A few counts support this clone. CDR3 DNA sequence: TGTGCCAGCTCACCACCCGTCGGAAACGAGGAGACCCAGTACTTC. Translated, it gives CASSPPVGNEETQYF. This sequence joins TRBV18 and TRBJ2-5; D gene ambiguous. The CDR3 is 15 residues long. Trimming shortened V by 0 bases and J by 5 bases, and 13 bases separated the two germline ends. Germline V CDR1 and CDR2: KGHSH, LQKENI.

The rearrangement links TRBV5-1 to TRBJ1-5, with D possibly matching TRBD1 (5 bases). Germline CDR1 reads SGHRS; CDR2 reads YFSETQ. Deletions cut 3 bases from V and 4 bases from J, with 8 bases between. This CDR3 comprises 13 residues. The CDR3, as DNA: TGCGCCAGCAGCTGGGGCTCAAATCAGCCCCAGCATTTT. Its translation is CASSWGSNQPQHF.

V and J are TRBV5-4 and TRBJ1-2; 8 bases align to TRBD1. Germline CDR1 SGHNT, CDR2 YYREEE (reference sequence). Trimming took 4 bases from V and 7 from J; bases not matched to a gene: 12. CDR3 length: 15 residues. CDR3 loop: CASSTPGQGIRGYTF. In nucleotides, the CDR3 is TGTGCCAGCAGCACCCCAGGACAGGGAATTCGTGGCTACACCTTC.

This clone occurred a few times. The chain combines TRBV9 with TRBJ2-3; perhaps TRBD2 as D (6 bases). CDR1 is SGDLS and CDR2 is YYNGEE in the germline V gene. The CDR3 is 14 amino acids. V lost 0 bases, J lost 6 bases, and 11 bases lay in between. The CDR3 DNA is TGTGCCAGCAGCGTAGCTACCAGCGGGGATACGCAGTATTTT. Amino acids: CASSVATSGDTQYF.

This rearrangement joins TRBV11-2 to TRBJ2-7; TRBD1 matches 10 bases. Per the germline V gene, CDR1 is SGHAT and CDR2 is FQNNGV. Trimming cost V 1 base and J 0 bases; bases outside gene matches: 3. The CDR3 is 16 residues long. In nucleotides, the CDR3 is TGTGCCAGCAGCTTAGCGGGACAGGGGTACTCCTACGAGCAGTACTTC. It specifies CASSLAGQGYSYEQYF.

The J gene is TRBJ2-3, the V gene TRBV25-1; the match to TRBD2 covers 15 bases. V shed 8 bases and J 4 bases; nucleotides not matched to a gene: 10. CDR1 is MGHDK, CDR2 SYGVNS, per germline. This CDR3 is built from 17 residues. The CDR3 loop is CASVRTSGGDLADTQYF. CDR3 bases: TGTGCCAGCGTTAGGACTAGCGGGGGGGATTTGGCAGATACGCAGTATTTT.

The chain links TRBV4-3 to TRBJ1-2; a possible D gene is TRBD1 (6 bases). Germline CDR1 LGHNA, CDR2 YSLEER. The CDR3 consists of 17 residues. V was clipped by 2 bases and J by 0 bases, with 16 bases between them. CDR3 sequence reads: CASSQKPDSLANYGYTF. The CDR3 DNA reads TGCGCCAGCAGCCAAAAACCGGACAGCTTAGCTAACTATGGCTACACCTTC.